The 29 T cell receptor beta chains below come from one sample, sequenced in a study of Ad26.COV2.S vaccination and SARS-CoV-2 variants. As to treatment: approximately 18 received Ad26.COV2.S at low or high dose, single or two shots; roughly 5 received placebo; per-sample allocation not given. Each sample was drawn 63 days after the first injection (of vaccine or placebo). Some clones are missing from TCRdb's copy, which holds only in-frame ones; the method was immunoSEQ multiplex PCR. In the table there are about 410,000 clones, 70% to 90% of which are singletons. The sample in question was peripheral blood, obtained in a trial of Ad26.COV2.S vaccine versus placebo. The receptors here all came from a person between 18 and 60 years old who received the Ad26.COV2.S COVID-19 vaccine or a placebo.

V and J are TRBV7-2 and TRBJ2-1, with unresolved D. This CDR3 has 13 residues. Germline lookup yields CDR1 SGHTA and CDR2 FQGNSA. The ends were cut back, 5 bases at V and 8 bases at J, with 13 bases in the middle. The DNA for the CDR3 is TGTGCCAGCAGCACCACCTACTTAGATGAGCAGTTCTTC. Translated, it gives CASSTTYLDEQFF.

The V gene is TRBV4-1, the J gene TRBJ1-4; no firm D call. This CDR3 has 15 amino acids. Germline lookup yields CDR1 MGHRA and CDR2 YSYEKL. Trimming left V 8 bases short and J 8 bases short, with 21 bases between. CDR3 in DNA: TGCGCCAGCCAAGTCGGTACGGAAAGAGGGGAAAAACTGTTTTTT. This encodes CASQVGTERGEKLFF.

The rearrangement joins TRBV4-2 to TRBJ1-4; 8 positions match TRBD1. The CDR3 extends over 18 amino acids. The germline CDR1 and CDR2 sequences are LGHNA and YNFKEQ. V trimming: 4 bases; J trimming: 1 base; junction bases outside the gene matches: 11. The CDR3, as DNA: TGTGCCAGCAGCCGAGACCCTAACAGGGGGAGAACTAATGAAAAACTGTTTTTT. The encoded protein is CASSRDPNRGRTNEKLFF.

The V call is TRBV6-1, the J call TRBJ1-2; D not resolved. Looked up from germline, CDR1 is MNHNS and CDR2 is SASEGT. V dropped 3 bases and J dropped 4 bases, with 9 bases sitting between them. The CDR3 covers 13 residues. The CDR3 region is CASSDIGVYGYTF. The CDR3, as DNA: TGTGCCAGCAGTGATATCGGCGTCTATGGCTACACCTTC.

V gene TRBV4-3 combines with J gene TRBJ2-5; 11 nucleotides match TRBD2. V lost 2 bases, J lost 1 base, and 3 bases stayed unmatched. Germline V gene data show CDR1 as LGHNA and CDR2 as YSLEER. The CDR3 sequence is 16 residues long. The CDR3 is CASSQSLAGGQETQYF. CDR3 DNA: TGCGCCAGCAGCCAATCGCTAGCGGGAGGCCAAGAGACCCAGTACTTC.

A single count supports this clone. This chain uses TRBV28 with TRBJ2-2; the match to TRBD1 covers 7 bases. The CDR3 has 14 amino acids. The V gene end was trimmed by 4 bases and the J gene end by 6 bases; junction bases not matched to a gene: 5. The germline CDR1 and CDR2 sequences are MDHEN and SYDVKM. The CDR3 DNA sequence: TGTGCCAGCAGTTCGACAGGGTTACCCGGGGAGCTGTTTTTT. Its translation is CASSSTGLPGELFF.

The chain carries TRBV5-1 and TRBJ2-3, with 8 bases that match TRBD2. Germline trimming cut 5 bases from V and 4 bases from J; bases unmatched to any gene: 6. Germline-derived CDR1 and CDR2 are SGHRS and YFSETQ. The CDR3 covers 14 residues. Here the CDR3 reads CASRTSAGADTQYF. CDR3 sequence (DNA): TGCGCCAGCAGGACTAGCGCCGGTGCAGATACGCAGTATTTT.

This chain joins TRBV9 and TRBJ2-2; D not certain. Germline lookup yields CDR1 SGDLS and CDR2 YYNGEE. The CDR3 runs 15 residues. V lost 0 bases, J lost 2 bases, and 8 bases lay in between. Here the CDR3 reads CASSVGSPNTGELFF. The CDR3 bases are TGTGCCAGCAGCGTAGGGTCACCCAACACCGGGGAGCTGTTTTTT.

This sequence joins TRBV5-8 and TRBJ2-5, with 12 bases lining up with TRBD2. Germline V gene data show CDR1 as SGHTS and CDR2 as YDEGEE. J gave up 1 base and V 4 bases, and 2 bases lay outside the gene matches. This CDR3 comprises 15 residues. CDR3 DNA: TGTGCCAGCAGCCCTAGCGGGAGGGCCCAAGAGACCCAGTACTTC. Protein sequence: CASSPSGRAQETQYF.

The V and J genes are TRBV3-1 (or the pseudogene TRBV3-2) and TRBJ1-6; no definite D call. Germline CDR1 is LGHDT and CDR2 is YNNKEL (reference sequence). V dropped 1 base and J dropped 9 bases, with 10 bases sitting between them. The CDR3 spans 14 residues. The CDR3 coding sequence is TGTGCCAGCAGCCAAGTGGGGATCCCTTCACCCCTCCACTTT. Translated, it gives CASSQVGIPSPLHF.

V and J are TRBV25-1 and TRBJ1-1, with no clear D. Germline V gene data show CDR1 as MGHDK and CDR2 as SYGVNS. The CDR3 has 14 residues. V was shortened by 4 bases and J by 0 bases, with 9 bases between the two germline ends. The CDR3 coding sequence is TGTGCCAGCAGTGCCGGGAGCCTGAACACTGAAGCTTTCTTT. This codes for CASSAGSLNTEAFF. Drawing the rest from reference TRBV25-1 and TRBJ1-1, the complete variable domain is EADIYQTPRYLVIGTGKKITLECSQTMGHDKMYWYQQDPGMELHLIHYSYGVNSTEKGDLSSESTVSRIRTEHFPLTLESARPSHTSQYLCASSAGSLNTEAFFGQGTRLTVV.

The V call is TRBV5-4, the J call TRBJ2-2, with 11 nucleotides matching TRBD2. J was trimmed by 4 bases and V by 0 bases; bases with no gene match: 8. The CDR3 is 18 amino acids. Germline values: CDR1 SGHNT, CDR2 YYREEE (reference sequence). The chain's CDR3 is CASSLELAGASGTGELFF. CDR3 nucleotides: TGTGCCAGCAGCTTGGAACTAGCGGGAGCTTCGGGCACCGGGGAGCTGTTTTTT.

This clone was observed many times. The chain has TRBV18 and TRBJ2-6, with 8 bases identical to TRBD1. Losses at the gene ends were 6 bases for V and 0 bases for J; bases not matched to a gene: 13. Per germline, CDR1 KGHSH and CDR2 LQKENI. The CDR3 has 19 residues. In DNA form, the CDR3 reads TGTGCCAGCTCTGTTAAAGGGACAGGAGCTTACTCTGGGGCCAACGTCCTGACTTTC. It is translated as CASSVKGTGAYSGANVLTF.

The chain joins TRBV4-3 to TRBJ1-4, with D unclear. Per germline, CDR1 LGHNA and CDR2 YSLEER. The CDR3 spans 14 residues. Trimming shortened V by 1 base and J by 1 base, and 4 bases separated the two germline ends. The CDR3 DNA reads as TGCGCCAGCAGCCAAGGGGTAACTAATGAAAAACTGTTTTTT. Its protein is CASSQGVTNEKLFF.

V and J are TRBV19 and TRBJ2-1; TRBD1 aligns across 7 bases. V lost 6 bases to trimming and J lost 12 bases; unmatched junction nucleotides: 5. The CDR3 is made up of 11 amino acids. The germline V gene has CDR1 LNHDA and CDR2 SQIVND (reference sequence). This CDR3 reads CASSLGTVQFF. In DNA form, the CDR3 reads TGTGCCAGTAGCCTGGGGACAGTGCAGTTCTTC. Using reference TRBV19 and TRBJ2-1 for the parts outside the CDR3, the full variable domain is DGGITQSPKYLFRKEGQNVTLSCEQNLNHDAMYWYRQDPGQGLRLIYYSQIVNDFQKGDIAEGYSVSREKKESFPLTVTSAQKNPTAFYLCASSLGTVQFFGPGTRLTVL.

The rearrangement joins TRBV14 to TRBJ2-1; the match to TRBD2 covers 9 bases. Germline V CDR1 and CDR2: SGHDN, FVKESK. CDR3 size: 13 residues. Trimming took 6 bases from V and 10 from J; bases not matched to a gene: 7. The CDR3 spells CASSPELAGEQFF. CDR3 nucleotides: TGTGCCAGCAGTCCGGAACTAGCGGGCGAGCAGTTCTTC. The full variable domain, in which reference TRBV14 and TRBJ2-1 provide the parts outside the CDR3, is EAGVTQFPSHSVIEKGQTVTLRCDPISGHDNLYWYRRVMGKEIKFLLHFVKESKQDESGMPNNRFLAERTGGTYSTLKVQPAELEDSGVYFCASSPELAGEQFFGPGTRLTVL.

The rearrangement links TRBV5-1 to TRBJ2-7; the match to TRBD1 covers 7 bases. This CDR3 is 14 amino acids long. Germline CDR1 SGHRS, CDR2 YFSETQ. J lost 3 bases, V lost 3 bases, and 6 bases had no gene match. The CDR3 bases are TGCGCCAGCAGCTCCAGGACAGGCGGCTACGAGCAGTACTTC. Residues: CASSSRTGGYEQYF.

V gene TRBV29-1 combines with J gene TRBJ1-1; D not resolved. The germline CDR1 and CDR2 sequences are SQVTM and ANQGSEA. Trimming pared 3 bases from V and 8 bases from J, leaving 4 bases between. The CDR3 totals 9 residues. CDR3 nucleotide sequence: TGCAGCGTTGAGAAAGAAGCTTTCTTT. As protein: CSVEKEAFF.

The CDR3 sequence is CASRAKDFRFSGDTGELFF. The CDR3 DNA reads as TGTGCCAGCAGAGCAAAGGACTTCAGGTTCAGTGGGGACACCGGGGAGCTGTTTTTT. The chain has TRBV7-8 and TRBJ2-2; D might be TRBD2 (5 bases). V gave up 6 bases and J gave up 3 bases, with 26 bases separating them. The CDR3 covers 19 residues. CDR1 is SGHVS and CDR2 is FQNEAQ in the germline V gene.

The chain carries TRBV2 and TRBJ2-7; weak D call: TRBD1 (5 bases). V dropped 5 bases and J dropped 9 bases, with 11 bases sitting between them. Germline CDR1 and CDR2: SNHLY and FYNNEI. The CDR3 runs to 11 residues. This chain's CDR3 is CASSPDRSQYF. CDR3 bases: TGTGCCAGCAGTCCAGACAGATCGCAGTACTTC.

The V gene is TRBV5-6, the J gene TRBJ1-2; D is possibly TRBD1 (5 bases). V lost 2 bases to trimming and J lost 7 bases, with 12 bases between them. Looked up from germline, CDR1 is SGHDT and CDR2 is YYEEEE. The CDR3 extends over 13 amino acids. The CDR3 spells CASSLGSGPGYTF. The CDR3 DNA reads as TGTGCCAGCAGCTTAGGATCAGGGCCTGGCTACACCTTC. Using reference TRBV5-6 and TRBJ1-2 for the parts outside the CDR3, the full variable domain is DAGVTQSPTHLIKTRGQQVTLRCSPKSGHDTVSWYQQALGQGPQFIFQYYEEEERQRGNFPDRFSGHQFPNYSSELNVNALLLGDSALYLCASSLGSGPGYTFGSGTRLTVV.

The gene calls are TRBV5-4 and TRBJ2-1, with a tentative D call TRBD2 (6 bases). The germline V and J ends were trimmed by 4 bases and 3 bases, with 23 bases remaining between them. This CDR3 spans 18 amino acids. The germline CDR1 and CDR2 sequences are SGHNT and YYREEE (reference sequence). The CDR3 region is CASSPKADGTGGYNEQFF. CDR3 nucleotides: TGTGCCAGCAGCCCAAAAGCCGACGGGACTGGCGGCTACAATGAGCAGTTCTTC.

CDR3 bases: TGTGCCAGCAGCCTCAGGAGACTAGCGGATAATGAGCAGTTCTTC. Its protein product is CASSLRRLADNEQFF. V and J are TRBV27 and TRBJ2-1; 9 nucleotides align to TRBD2. In germline, CDR1 is MNHEY, CDR2 SMNVEV (reference sequence). V shed 6 bases and J 7 bases; nucleotides not matched to a gene: 10. This CDR3 is 15 amino acids long.

This clone has more than one count but fewer than ten. The gene calls are TRBV3-1 (or the pseudogene TRBV3-2) and TRBJ2-7, with 7 bases identical to TRBD2. The CDR3 runs to 15 residues. Germline V gives CDR1 LGHDT, CDR2 YNNKEL (reference sequence). After removal of 1 base from V and 2 bases from J, the junction contained 5 bases not matched to a gene. The CDR3 DNA reads as TGTGCCAGCAGCCAAGCATCTAGCGGCCCCTACGAGCAGTACTTC. This codes for CASSQASSGPYEQYF.

The J gene is TRBJ2-2, the V gene TRBV7-2; 9 bases match TRBD2. Germline lookup yields CDR1 SGHTA and CDR2 FQGNSA. The CDR3 contains 16 residues. V gave up 5 bases and J gave up 2 bases; unmatched junction bases: 6. CDR3 in amino acids: CASSPSSGANTGELFF. CDR3 nucleotides: TGTGCCAGCAGCCCATCTAGCGGGGCTAACACCGGGGAGCTGTTTTTT.

The rearrangement links TRBV21-1 to TRBJ1-1; TRBD1, the table's D call, lacks a check against the DNA. TRBV21-1 is labeled a pseudogene. The CDR3 contains 16 residues. The CDR3 DNA sequence: TGTGCCATTTCTACCCGGGACAGGGATAGCGACACTGAAGCTTTCTTT. It yields the protein CAISTRDRDSDTEAFF.

The chain links TRBV5-4 to TRBJ2-7, with D perhaps being TRBD1 or TRBD2 (5 bases each). Trimming pared 3 bases from V and 0 bases from J, leaving 10 bases between. CDR1 and CDR2 from the germline V gene are SGHNT and YYREEE (reference sequence). This CDR3 has 14 residues. CDR3 nucleotides: TGTGCCAGCAGCTCGAAGGGGAGCTCCTACGAGCAGTACTTC. This sequence encodes CASSSKGSSYEQYF.

The V call is TRBV4-1, the J call TRBJ2-2; 13 nucleotides match TRBD2. Germline CDR1 MGHRA, CDR2 YSYEKL. The CDR3 spans 16 residues. V dropped 1 base and J dropped 6; count of bases not matched to a gene: 2. CDR3 bases: TGCGCCAGCAGCCAAGTTACTAGCGGGAGGGCCGGGGAGCTGTTTTTT. It translates to CASSQVTSGRAGELFF.

This clone appeared a single time. The chain combines TRBV7-3 with TRBJ2-3; D is unclear. V lost 0 bases and J lost 9, with 13 bases in between. The CDR3 length is 14 residues. Germline CDR1 is SGHTA and CDR2 is FQGTGA. In DNA form, the CDR3 reads TGTGCCAGCAGCTTAACGGCGGAGAGTGGGACGCAGTATTTT. This gives the protein CASSLTAESGTQYF. The full variable domain, its missing parts supplied by reference TRBV7-3 and TRBJ2-3, is GAGVSQTPSNKVTEKGKYVELRCDPISGHTALYWYRQSLGQGPEFLIYFQGTGAADDSGLPNDRFFAVRPEGSVSTLKIQRTERGDSAVYLCASSLTAESGTQYFGPGTRLTVL.